Following are 9 T cell receptor beta chains from one sample sequenced in a study of T cells after yellow fever vaccination. TCRdb recomputed calls from the 5' RACE reads with MiXCR, one row per CDR3 protein. The data show 620,000 or so distinct CDR3 sequences, with 9% to 15% seen just once and approximately 15% held by the top ten. The input for sequencing was PBMCs, taken on the day of the yellow fever booster vaccination. All receptors derive from a man aged 30 to 45 who received the YFV17D yellow fever vaccine.

In its sample, this clonotype was seen many times. The chain has TRBV7-2 and TRBJ2-1, with a weak D call TRBD2 (6 bases). Trimming took 5 bases from V and 6 from J, leaving 11 bases between them. Germline V gene lookup returns CDR1 SGHTA and CDR2 FQGNSA. This CDR3 is built from 13 residues. This CDR3 reads CASSPGLVNEQFF. The CDR3 nucleotides are TGTGCCAGCAGCCCGGGACTTGTCAATGAGCAGTTCTTC.

The V call is TRBV7-6, the J call TRBJ2-7; D gene ambiguous. CDR3 length: 14 amino acids. Trimming left V 5 bases short and J 5 bases short, with 16 bases between. Germline CDR1 reads SGHVS; CDR2 reads FNYEAQ. This chain's CDR3 is CASSPPLAGHEQYF. The CDR3 coding sequence is TGTGCCAGCAGCCCCCCCTTGGCTGGCCACGAGCAGTACTTC.

In this sample, this clonotype turned up a few times. The chain is built from TRBV9 and TRBJ2-5, with a weak D call TRBD2 (6 bases). CDR1 is SGDLS, CDR2 YYNGEE, per germline. CDR3 length: 15 amino acids. Trimming took off 4 bases at V and 5 bases at J, with 18 bases between the two ends. The CDR3 region is CASSFLPGAMETQYF. The CDR3 nucleotides are TGTGCCAGCAGCTTTTTACCGGGAGCGATGGAGACCCAGTACTTC.

The V and J genes are TRBV28 and TRBJ2-7; TRBD1 matches 9 bases. In germline, CDR1 is MDHEN, CDR2 SYDVKM. Trimming cost V 6 bases and J 2 bases; bases outside gene matches: 8. CDR3 length equals 15 residues. The CDR3 DNA follows: TGTGCCAGCAGGGCGGGGACAGGGCTTACCTACGAGCAGTACTTC. Translation gives CASRAGTGLTYEQYF. Supplemented by reference TRBV28 and TRBJ2-7, the full variable domain reads DVKVTQSSRYLVKRTGEKVFLECVQDMDHENMFWYRQDPGLGLRLIYFSYDVKMKEKGDIPEGYSVSREKKERFSLILESASTNQTSMYLCASRAGTGLTYEQYFGPGTRLTVT.

This chain uses TRBV12-3 or TRBV12-4 with TRBJ2-3; no reliable D call. V was clipped by 6 bases and J by 2 bases, with 12 bases between them. The CDR3 contains 14 residues. The CDR3 coding sequence is TGTGCCAGCAGCCAGTCGACGGACACAGATACGCAGTATTTT. It codes for CASSQSTDTDTQYF.

This rearrangement joins TRBV12-3 or TRBV12-4 to TRBJ2-1; 9 bases fit TRBD1. V gave up 7 bases and J gave up 9 bases; unmatched junction bases: 7. The CDR3 sequence is 13 residues long. The CDR3 DNA sequence: TGTGCCAGCAAACTACAGGGGGCAAGTGAGCAGTTCTTC. It yields the protein CASKLQGASEQFF.

This clonotype showed up many times. The CDR3, as DNA: TGCGCCAGCAGCTTGGAACTAGCGGGAGGGTCCGAGCAGTACTTC. This gives the protein CASSLELAGGSEQYF. This sequence joins TRBV5-1 and TRBJ2-7; 13 nucleotides match TRBD2. The CDR3 is 15 amino acids. Germline V gives CDR1 SGHRS, CDR2 YFSETQ. The V and J ends lost 0 bases and 6 bases, in that order; junction bases with no gene match: 3.

This clonotype has a handful of counts. This chain's CDR3 is CASRIGAGFADTQYF. CDR3 DNA sequence: TGCGCCAGCAGGATCGGAGCGGGATTCGCAGATACGCAGTATTTT. This chain connects TRBV4-1 to TRBJ2-3; 7 bases are shared with TRBD2. CDR1 and CDR2 (germline): MGHRA, YSYEKL. The CDR3 sequence is 15 residues long. V gave up 6 bases and J gave up 4 bases; unmatched junction bases: 10.

This chain uses TRBV10-2 with TRBJ2-1, with 10 bases identical to TRBD2. The CDR3 runs 16 residues. The V gene's germline CDR1 is WSHSY and CDR2 SAAADI. The ends lost 8 bases at V and 7 bases at J; junction bases unmatched: 14. CDR3 sequence (DNA): TGCGCCAGCGGGGAAACTAGCGGGATTCTTGGAAATGAGCAGTTCTTC. This gives the protein CASGETSGILGNEQFF.